These T cell receptor beta chains were read from a single sample in a study of blood T cell repertoires in COVID-19. Assay used: immunoSEQ multiplex PCR; TCRdb lists only in-frame clones, some missing. The repertoire holds around 190,000 clones, with roughly nine tenths as singletons. Sequencing was performed on peripheral blood. The receptors stem from a young man with acute or convalescent COVID-19. CDR3s include the opening cysteine and the closing phenylalanine or tryptophan. D genes are given only for firm matches. Only part of the rows carry a size: once, few, many, or a class if the clone is expanded.

V	D	size	J	DNA	CDR3
TRBV4-1	TRBD1	once	TRBJ1-2	TGCGCCAGCAGCCTTCCGCAACAGGGGGTTAGTGGCTACACCTTC	CASSLPQQGVSGYTF
TRBV19	NA	NA	TRBJ1-2	TGTGCCAGTAGTCCGAACCCAGGGGCTGGGGGCTACACCTTC	CASSPNPGAGGYTF
TRBV18	NA	NA	TRBJ2-7	TGTGCCAGCTCACTGTCCCCGGGATACGAGCAGTACTTC	CASSLSPGYEQYF
TRBV7-9	TRBD2	NA	TRBJ2-4	TGTGCCAGCAGCCCCCGGGGGGGAAACATTCAGTACTTC	CASSPRGGNIQYF
TRBV7-3	TRBD1	NA	TRBJ2-7	TGTGCCAGCAGCAAAGTCCAGGGGGTGGGATCCTACGAGCAGTACTTC	CASSKVQGVGSYEQYF
TRBV29-1	NA	NA	TRBJ1-2	TGCAGCGTTGATCCGGGTTTGGCTAACTATGGCTACACCTTC	CSVDPGLANYGYTF
TRBV5-5	NA	NA	TRBJ2-1	TGTGCCAGCAGCTCAACAGGTACCGGCGCCTACAATGAGCAGTTCTTC	CASSSTGTGAYNEQFF
TRBV5-4	NA	NA	TRBJ1-4	TGTGCCAGCAGCTTGCGGGATAATGGGGAAAAACTGTTTTTT	CASSLRDNGEKLFF
TRBV11-2	TRBD2	once	TRBJ2-3	TGTGCCAGCAGCCTCCGAGCGGGGGGGGGCGCAGATACGCAGTATTTT	CASSLRAGGGADTQYF
TRBV5-5	NA	NA	TRBJ1-2	TGTGCCAGCAGCACAGGTGAGGGCTACACCTTC	CASSTGEGYTF
TRBV4-2	TRBD2	NA	TRBJ2-3	TGTGCCAGCAGCCAAGAAGAGGGCGGGAGGACAGATACGCAGTATTTT	CASSQEEGGRTDTQYF
TRBV29-1	TRBD2	NA	TRBJ2-1	TGCAGCGTTGGCCTAGCGGGCAATGAGCAGTTCTTC	CSVGLAGNEQFF
TRBV6-6	NA	NA	TRBJ1-6	TGTGCCAGCAGTTACCTGGGGCCGCGGGGGTCACCCCTCCACTTT	CASSYLGPRGSPLHF
TRBV4-1	TRBD1	NA	TRBJ1-2	TGCGCCAGCAGACCGACAGGGAACTATGGCTACACCTTC	CASRPTGNYGYTF
TRBV28	NA	NA	TRBJ1-2	TGTGCCAGCACCGAAACGAGGTTGGGCTACACCTTC	CASTETRLGYTF
TRBV30	NA	NA	TRBJ2-7	TGTGCCTGGAGTGTAGGGAGGACCGATCCCTACGAGCAGTACTTC	CAWSVGRTDPYEQYF
TRBV28	NA	NA	TRBJ1-1	TGTGCCAGCAGTTTATATTTGGCCACTGAAGCTTTCTTT	CASSLYLATEAFF
TRBV28	NA	NA	TRBJ1-3	TGTGCCAGCAGTCCCCGGGGGGGATACTCTGGAAACACCATATATTTT	CASSPRGGYSGNTIYF
TRBV6-1	TRBD2	NA	TRBJ2-2	TGTGCCAGCAGTGATTACATTAGCGGGGCGGAGCTGTTTTTT	CASSDYISGAELFF
TRBV5-4	NA	NA	TRBJ2-7	TGTGCCAGCAGCCCCCGGCGGAACTCCTACGAGCAGTACTTC	CASSPRRNSYEQYF
TRBV28	NA	NA	TRBJ2-3	TGTGCCAGCAGTTTAAAGGGGACAGATACGCAGTATTTT	CASSLKGTDTQYF
TRBV28	NA	few	TRBJ1-1	TGTGCCAGCAGTTTAGGACAAAGGGGCGAAGCTTTCTTT	CASSLGQRGEAFF
TRBV12-3/TRBV12-4	NA	NA	TRBJ1-1	TGTGCCAGCCATGGGGCGAAGAACACTGAAGCTTTCTTT	CASHGAKNTEAFF
TRBV5-1	NA	NA	TRBJ1-6	TGCGCCAGCAGCCTGGAGACAGCAAATTCACCCCTCCACTTT	CASSLETANSPLHF
TRBV5-1	NA	once	TRBJ2-7	TGCGCCAGCAGCTTTGGTAGCGGTAGCTCCTACGAGCAGTACTTC	CASSFGSGSSYEQYF
TRBV6-5	TRBD1	NA	TRBJ1-4	TGTGCCAGTCTACAGGGGGCTGGGGAAAAACTGTTTTTT	CASLQGAGEKLFF
TRBV20-1	NA	once	TRBJ1-1	TGCAGTGCTAGTAAGGGGCTGGACACTGAAGCTTTCTTT	CSASKGLDTEAFF
TRBV28	NA	NA	TRBJ1-4	TGTGCCAGCAGCAGCACGGGGGGGCAAAGAGAAAAACTGTTTTTT	CASSSTGGQREKLFF
TRBV4-2	NA	NA	TRBJ1-4	TGTGCCAGCAGCCCAGAGCCTCAGGGGACTAATGAAAAACTGTTTTTT	CASSPEPQGTNEKLFF
TRBV11-2	TRBD2	NA	TRBJ2-1	TGTGCCAGCAGCTTAGTCCCGACTAGCGGGAGGGGGGTCAATGAGCAGTTCTTC	CASSLVPTSGRGVNEQFF
TRBV28	NA	NA	TRBJ2-6	TGTGCCCACAGGGCGGCTGGGGCCAACGTCCTGACTTTC	CAHRAAGANVLTF
TRBV28	NA	NA	TRBJ1-2	TGTGCCAGCAGTTTTGGGGGCGCAGGCTATGGCTACACCTTC	CASSFGGAGYGYTF
TRBV4-1	NA	NA	TRBJ1-3	TGCGCCAGCAGCCAACCCACTATATTCGACAGGCTTCACTTTGGAAACACCATATATTTT	CASSQPTIFDRLHFGNTIYF
TRBV11-2	TRBD2	NA	TRBJ2-5	TGTGCCAGCACCGACGCGCGGGGGGATGAGACCCAGTACTTC	CASTDARGDETQYF
TRBV5-3	NA	NA	TRBJ2-7	TGTGCCAGAAGCTGCACGAAAACTAGATCGGGCGTATGCGAGCAGTACTTC	CARSCTKTRSGVCEQYF
TRBV19	TRBD2	few	TRBJ2-1	TGTGCCAGTAGTCCCGGAGGACTAGCGGGAGCCTCGAATGAGCAGTTCTTC	CASSPGGLAGASNEQFF
TRBV14	TRBD1	NA	TRBJ2-7	TGTGCCAGCAGCCAGGGCAGGGGGATCTACGAGCAGTACTTC	CASSQGRGIYEQYF
TRBV7-8	TRBD2	NA	TRBJ2-7	TGTGCCAGCAGCTTATCCGGACTAGGCTACGAGCAGTACTTC	CASSLSGLGYEQYF
TRBV7-2	NA	NA	TRBJ2-1	TGTGCCAGCAGCCTATCATATTCAAGCTACAATGAGCAGTTCTTC	CASSLSYSSYNEQFF
TRBV10-1	NA	once	TRBJ1-3	TGCGCCAGCAGGGAGACAGTTAGAAACACCATATATTTT	CASRETVRNTIYF
TRBV4-1	NA	NA	TRBJ1-2	TGCGCCAGCAGCCCGACTATTCCGGGCTATGGCTACACCTTC	CASSPTIPGYGYTF
TRBV6-5	NA	NA	TRBJ2-4	TGTGCCAGCAGTAACCGGGGGTCGGGGAAAAACATTCAGTACTTC	CASSNRGSGKNIQYF
TRBV4-2	NA	NA	TRBJ2-7	TGTGCCAGCAGCCAGGAAACCGCCGGGACTCAGAGCTACTTC	CASSQETAGTQSYF
TRBV11-3	NA	NA	TRBJ1-6	TGTGCCAGCAGTTCAGGGGCCCGGAATTCACCCCTCCACTTT	CASSSGARNSPLHF
TRBV6-6	TRBD1	NA	TRBJ1-2	TGTGCCAGCCTAGGGGTGACAGGGTCCCTTAACTATGGCTACACCTTC	CASLGVTGSLNYGYTF
TRBV24-1	NA	few	TRBJ1-3	TGTGCCACCAGTGATTTGGACAGCCCAGGAAACACCATATATTTT	CATSDLDSPGNTIYF
TRBV28	NA	NA	TRBJ1-2	TGTGCCAGCAGTATCACAGGTAGCAGCGGCTACACCTTC	CASSITGSSGYTF
TRBV11-2	TRBD1	few	TRBJ1-1	TGTGCCAGCAGCTTGGAACAGGGGCTCGGTGCTTTCTTT	CASSLEQGLGAFF
TRBV29-1	NA	NA	TRBJ2-1	TGCAGCGTTGAAATAGCGGCCCACAATGAGCAGTTCTTC	CSVEIAAHNEQFF
TRBV28	NA	NA	TRBJ2-1	TGTGCCAGCAGTCTAACCTACAATGAGCAGTTCTTC	CASSLTYNEQFF
TRBV18	NA	NA	TRBJ2-5	TGTGCCAGCTCACTCAGAGAAAAGCGGTCAGAGACCCAGTACTTC	CASSLREKRSETQYF
TRBV28	TRBD2	NA	TRBJ2-1	TGTGCCAGCAGCGGGACTAGCGGGAGGCATGAGCAGTTCTTC	CASSGTSGRHEQFF
TRBV7-2	TRBD1	once	TRBJ1-4	TGTGCCAGCAGATCCGGGACAGGGTACGAGAAACTGTTTTTT	CASRSGTGYEKLFF
TRBV9	TRBD2	NA	TRBJ2-7	TGTGCCAGCACTCAGTGGCTAGCGGGAGGGAAGGGGTACTTC	CASTQWLAGGKGYF
TRBV5-1	NA	NA	TRBJ2-3	TGCGCCAGCAGCTTTATTGCAGATACGCAGTATTTT	CASSFIADTQYF
TRBV5-1	NA	NA	TRBJ2-6	TGCGCCAGCAGCTCTAGCTCTGGGGCCAACGTCCTGACTTTC	CASSSSSGANVLTF
TRBV5-6	NA	NA	TRBJ1-4	TGTGCCAGCAGCCCGGGACACATTAATGAAAAACTGTTTTTT	CASSPGHINEKLFF
TRBV19	NA	NA	TRBJ1-2	TGTGCCAGTAGTATAGACACGAGAGTCTATGGCTACACCTTC	CASSIDTRVYGYTF
TRBV5-1	NA	NA	TRBJ1-2	TGCGCCAGCAGCAGTACAGGGAATGATGGCTACACCTTC	CASSSTGNDGYTF
TRBV2	TRBD1	NA	TRBJ1-5	TGTGCCAGCAGCCTTAACACCGGGACAGGCAATCAGCCCCAGCATTTT	CASSLNTGTGNQPQHF